This T cell receptor (beta chain) is drawn from a study of T-cell reconstitution after alpha-beta-depleted transplantation in children. Details on this clonotype: Its antigen is undetermined.

Germline CDR1 reads MNHNS; CDR2 reads SASEGT. The V gene lost 10 bases and the J gene lost 1 base, with 13 bases spanning the gap. CDR3 length equals 13 residues. TCRbeta library preparation incorporated unique molecular identifiers. TCRdb called the PCR reads again in MiXCR, with one record for every CDR3 protein. Of 45,000 to 70,000 distinct CDR3 sequences listed, 44% were seen once; the top ten hold roughly 98%. Study-wide findings and caveats: Reportedly, alpha-beta T cells present about two months post-transplant originated from several hundred expanded clones of graft origin. Fresh T-cell production supplied most of the T-cell counts and diversity seen one year after transplant. Elevated TCRbeta diversity at day 60 was traced, in some patients, to surviving recipient T cells and thymic progenitors.

This chain links TRBV6-1 with TRBJ1-1; D gene ambiguous. Material: PBMCs, mostly from graft donor cells, obtained 360 days after TCRalphabeta/CD19-depleted stem cell transplant. The clonotype comes from a male patient younger than 18 who had a stem cell transplant for acute lymphoblastic leukemia, so the T cells may come from the graft donor. The CDR3 spells CAIGTGRNTEAFF. CDR3 nucleotides: TGTGCCATCGGAACGGGTAGGAACACTGAAGCTTTCTTT.